Listed here are 6 T cell receptor beta chains from one sample, sequenced in a study of cytomegalovirus exposure and HLA in healthy donors. Amplification used 60 Vbeta primers and 13 Jbeta primers. Assay used: immunoSEQ multiplex PCR; TCRdb lists only in-frame clones, some missing. The data show about 160,000 clones, with approximately 80% seen just once and approximately 0.8% held by the top ten. The sample consisted of PBMCs. These receptors were obtained from a young woman in good health and CMV-seronegative.

The chain recombines TRBV5-4 with TRBJ2-1; D unresolved. Deletions cut 1 base from V and 6 bases from J, with 5 bases between. CDR1 is SGHNT and CDR2 is YYREEE in the germline V gene (reference sequence). This CDR3 contains 12 residues. In DNA form, the CDR3 reads TGTGCCAGCAGCTTGACAGTCAATGAGCAGTTCTTC. Translation: CASSLTVNEQFF.

This chain connects TRBV5-6 to TRBJ2-6; 11 nucleotides align to TRBD1. Germline CDR1 SGHDT, CDR2 YYEEEE. The CDR3 consists of 18 residues. Trimming took 3 bases from V and 3 from J; bases not matched to a gene: 8. The CDR3 sequence is CASSSDRGPLFGANVLTF. The DNA of the CDR3 is TGTGCCAGCAGCTCGGACAGGGGGCCCCTCTTTGGGGCCAACGTCCTGACTTTC.

The V gene is TRBV13, the J gene TRBJ2-1; TRBD2 agrees at 10 bases. Germline CDR1 is PRHDT and CDR2 is FYEKMQ (reference sequence). Trimming took 8 bases from V and 7 from J; bases not matched to a gene: 5. This CDR3 has 13 residues. The CDR3 protein is CASGSSGRNEQFF. In DNA, the CDR3 is TGTGCCAGCGGGTCTAGCGGGAGAAATGAGCAGTTCTTC.

DNA for the CDR3: TGTGCCAGCAGCTTTGACGAGGACAGGGCGTTCGAGCAGTACTTC. The encoded protein is CASSFDEDRAFEQYF. V gene TRBV7-9 combines with J gene TRBJ2-7; 8 nucleotides match TRBD1. The germline V gene has CDR1 SEHNR and CDR2 FQNEAQ (reference sequence). V was pared by 3 bases and J by 6 bases, with 10 bases of the junction left unmatched. This CDR3 has 15 amino acids.

The chain combines TRBV6-5 with TRBJ1-5; TRBD1 is a possible D gene (5 bases). Per the germline V gene, CDR1 is MNHEY and CDR2 is SVGAGI. Trimming left V 2 bases short and J 3 bases short, with 8 bases between. CDR3 length equals 14 residues. CDR3 bases: TGTGCCAGCAGTTACGGGGCAGTCAATCAGCCCCAGCATTTT. As protein: CASSYGAVNQPQHF.

This clone was recorded once. This rearrangement joins TRBV6-1 to TRBJ1-5; a weak D match, TRBD1 (5 bases). This CDR3 spans 14 amino acids. The germline V gene encodes CDR1 MNHNS and CDR2 SASEGT. The V end lost 1 base, the J end lost 5 bases, and 9 bases lay between the germline ends. The CDR3 region has the DNA TGTGCCAGCAGTGAAGGGGGCCGCTATCAGCCCCAGCATTTT. This translates into CASSEGGRYQPQHF.